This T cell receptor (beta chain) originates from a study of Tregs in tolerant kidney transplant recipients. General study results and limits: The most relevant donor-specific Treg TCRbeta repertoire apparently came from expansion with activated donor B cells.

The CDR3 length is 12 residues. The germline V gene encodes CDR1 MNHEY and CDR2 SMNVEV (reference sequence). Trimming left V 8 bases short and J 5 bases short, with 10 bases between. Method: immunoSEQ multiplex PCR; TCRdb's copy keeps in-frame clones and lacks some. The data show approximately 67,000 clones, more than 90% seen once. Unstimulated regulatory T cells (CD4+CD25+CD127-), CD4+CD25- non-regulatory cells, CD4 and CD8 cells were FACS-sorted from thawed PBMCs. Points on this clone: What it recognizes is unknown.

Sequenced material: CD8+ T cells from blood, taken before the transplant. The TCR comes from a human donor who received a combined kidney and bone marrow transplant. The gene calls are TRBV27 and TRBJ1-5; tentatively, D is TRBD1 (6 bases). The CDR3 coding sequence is TGTGCCAGCGGACAGAATCATCAGCCCCAGCATTTT. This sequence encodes CASGQNHQPQHF.